The T cell receptor beta chain described here comes from a study of naive and memory T cell subsets. This clonotype appeared many times. A UMI-containing oligonucleotide was joined by 3' ligation to the TCR cDNA template. The CDR3 has 16 residues. Deletions cut 6 bases from V and 1 base from J, with 15 bases between. Four PCR rounds used nested alpha and beta constant region primers plus the SP2 primer. In TCRdb, the 5' RACE reads were re-called with MiXCR into one record per CDR3 protein. The profile shows roughly 60,000 distinct CDR3 sequences, more than 7% of them singletons. The genes are TRBV12-3 or TRBV12-4 and TRBJ2-2, with a possible D match to TRBD1 (6 bases). This clonotype originated in a male donor in good health. CDR3 DNA: TGTGCCAGCAGGCAATCGGGACAACGGAACACCGGGGAGCTGTTTTTT. Translation gives CASRQSGQRNTGELFF.